The 13 T cell receptor beta chains below all came from one sample that was sequenced in a study of blood T cell repertoires in COVID-19. Here immunoSEQ multiplex PCR was the method, and the copy in TCRdb shows in-frame clones only, minus some. The sample yields roughly 60,000 clones, about four fifths seen once. Sequencing was carried out using peripheral blood. Receptor source: a woman aged 80 or older with acute or convalescent COVID-19.

The V gene is TRBV6-2 or TRBV6-3, the J gene TRBJ2-1; 11 bases align to TRBD2. This CDR3 is 16 amino acids long. J lost 7 bases, V lost 4 bases, and 9 bases had no gene match. Germline V gives CDR1 MNHEY, CDR2 SVGEGT. CDR3 DNA: TGTGCCAGCAGTTCCTTACTAGCGGGAGATTCAAATGAGCAGTTCTTC. Its protein product is CASSSLLAGDSNEQFF.

J is TRBJ2-7 and V is TRBV27; 9 nucleotides line up with TRBD2. This CDR3 is built from 15 residues. Germline V CDR1 and CDR2: MNHEY, SMNVEV (reference sequence). V lost 5 bases, J lost 4 bases, and 9 bases stayed unmatched. CDR3 nucleotide sequence: TGTGCCAGCAGTGTACGACTAGCGGAGCCTTACGAGCAGTACTTC. This translates into CASSVRLAEPYEQYF.

The chain links TRBV7-9 to TRBJ1-1, with 7 bases identical to TRBD1. The ends lost 10 bases at V and 0 bases at J; junction bases unmatched: 8. The CDR3 is 14 amino acids. CDR1 is SEHNR, CDR2 FQNEAQ, per germline (reference sequence). CDR3 bases: TGTGCCACTCGACAGGGTCCCATGAACACTGAAGCTTTCTTT. This codes for CATRQGPMNTEAFF.

The V and J genes are TRBV10-2 and TRBJ1-1, with D possibly being TRBD1 (5 bases). The germline gives CDR1 WSHSY, CDR2 SAAADI. The CDR3 runs to 13 residues. The ends were cut back, 3 bases at V and 5 bases at J, with 10 bases in the middle. The CDR3 DNA reads TGCGCCAGCAGTGAAGGGGCGCATACTGAAGCTTTCTTT. This encodes CASSEGAHTEAFF.

The chain recombines TRBV28 with TRBJ2-5; 8 positions agree with TRBD1. Germline V gene data show CDR1 as MDHEN and CDR2 as SYDVKM. CDR3 size: 15 residues. Unmatched junction bases numbered 7, after V lost 3 bases and J lost 4 bases. CDR3 nucleotides: TGTGCCAGCAGTTTCACCGGGACAGGTAGAGAGACCCAGTACTTC. This codes for CASSFTGTGRETQYF.

The J gene is TRBJ2-1, the V gene TRBV9; a possible D gene is TRBD1 (5 bases). V dropped 2 bases and J dropped 6 bases, with 18 bases sitting between them. Germline V CDR1 and CDR2: SGDLS, YYNGEE. The length of the CDR3 is 16 residues. The CDR3 DNA reads as TGTGCCAGCAGCGTTTCTCTCAGGGAAGGGGCCAATGAGCAGTTCTTC. Translation gives CASSVSLREGANEQFF. Full variable domain (remainder filled in from reference TRBV9 and TRBJ2-1): DSGVTQTPKHLITATGQRVTLRCSPRSGDLSVYWYQQSLDQGLQFLIQYYNGEERAKGNILERFSAQQFPDLHSELNLSSLELGDSALYFCASSVSLREGANEQFFGPGTRLTVL.

The CDR3 sequence: CASSPLVSYEQYF. Here the CDR3 DNA reads TGTGCCAGCAGCCCACTAGTATCCTACGAGCAGTACTTC. The gene calls are TRBV6-6 and TRBJ2-7; D might be TRBD2 (5 bases). The germline V and J ends were trimmed by 6 bases and 1 base, with 10 bases remaining between them. The CDR3 spans 13 residues. CDR1 is MNHNY, CDR2 SVGAGI, per germline (reference sequence).

This clone is a singleton in its sample. The chain recombines TRBV6-5 with TRBJ1-2, with D possibly matching TRBD1 (5 bases). From germline, CDR1 is MNHEY and CDR2 SVGAGI. The CDR3 length is 14 residues. Trimming removed 0 bases at V and 8 bases at J, with 13 bases between. The CDR3 loop is CASSYSRQGGGYTF. CDR3 sequence (DNA): TGTGCCAGCAGTTACTCGAGGCAGGGCGGAGGCTACACCTTC.

The V and J genes are TRBV27 and TRBJ1-2, with TRBD1 matching over 8 bases. Looked up from germline, CDR1 is MNHEY and CDR2 is SMNVEV (reference sequence). This CDR3 region has 14 residues. With V trimmed by 7 bases and J by 2 bases, 6 bases remained unmatched. DNA of the CDR3: TGTGCCAGCACTCCCGGACAGGGCAACTATGGCTACACCTTC. Translation: CASTPGQGNYGYTF.

The gene calls are TRBV30 and TRBJ2-5; maybe TRBD1 (5 bases). The V and J ends lost 1 base and 4 bases respectively, with 10 bases between them. CDR1 GTSNPN and CDR2 SVGIG come from the germline V gene (reference sequence). The length of the CDR3 is 13 residues. CDR3 amino acids: CAWSGGRAETQYF. The CDR3 DNA reads TGTGCCTGGAGTGGCGGCAGGGCAGAGACCCAGTACTTC.

This clone has a single count. The chain employs TRBV7-3 and TRBJ1-1, with 12 bases that match TRBD1. CDR1 and CDR2 from the germline V gene are SGHTA and FQGTGA. The CDR3 is made up of 14 amino acids. V shed 4 bases and J 9 bases; nucleotides not matched to a gene: 6. CDR3 amino acids: CASSSSGQGAKAFF. The DNA for the CDR3 is TGTGCCAGCAGCTCGTCGGGACAGGGGGCAAAAGCTTTCTTT. The whole variable domain, filled in from reference TRBV7-3 and TRBJ1-1, reads GAGVSQTPSNKVTEKGKYVELRCDPISGHTALYWYRQSLGQGPEFLIYFQGTGAADDSGLPNDRFFAVRPEGSVSTLKIQRTERGDSAVYLCASSSSGQGAKAFFGQGTRLTVV.

The chain employs TRBV3-1 (or the pseudogene TRBV3-2) and TRBJ2-1, with D perhaps TRBD1 (6 bases). The CDR3 loop spans 14 amino acids. Between the trimmed V and J ends, which lost 0 bases and 10 bases, there was a span of 13 bases. The germline V gene has CDR1 LGHDT and CDR2 YNNKEL (reference sequence). The CDR3 bases are TGTGCCAGCAGCCAAGACAACCGAAGGGGGGAGCAGTTCTTC. It specifies CASSQDNRRGEQFF.

The chain couples TRBV9 to TRBJ2-1, with TRBD1 matching over 8 bases. In germline, CDR1 is SGDLS, CDR2 YYNGEE. Trimming at V came to 4 bases and at J to 0 bases, leaving 9 bases not matched to a gene. The CDR3 has 17 residues. Here the CDR3 DNA reads TGTGCCAGCAGCCCCCGGACAGGGTTCGACTCCTACAATGAGCAGTTCTTC. Protein product: CASSPRTGFDSYNEQFF.